These 3 T cell receptor beta chains were sequenced from one sample in a study of cytomegalovirus exposure and HLA in healthy donors. In the PCR, 60 Vbeta and 13 Jbeta primers were used. Measured with immunoSEQ multiplex PCR; TCRdb has only the in-frame clones, and not every one. The sample yields about 210,000 clones, roughly 79% seen once. The sequencing sample was made of PBMCs. The receptors come from a male donor in good health and CMV-seronegative.

About this clone itself: The same CDR3 also results from other DNA sequences found in this sample. V and J are TRBV30 and TRBJ2-5; 7 nucleotides agree with TRBD1. Germline-derived CDR1 and CDR2 are GTSNPN and SVGIG (reference sequence). J lost 4 bases, V lost 4 bases, and 0 bases had no gene match. The CDR3 length is 11 residues. The DNA for the CDR3 is TGTGCCTGGACAGGGGGAGAGACCCAGTACTTC. Protein: CAWTGGETQYF.

The chain combines TRBV9 with TRBJ1-5; no clear D. With 0 bases removed from V and 6 bases from J, the gap between germline ends came to 10 bases. This CDR3 comprises 14 residues. CDR1 and CDR2 from the germline V gene are SGDLS and YYNGEE. CDR3 protein: CASSVGDEGQPQHF. The CDR3 bases are TGTGCCAGCAGCGTAGGAGACGAGGGTCAGCCCCAGCATTTT.

This clone was observed a few times. The chain combines TRBV6-5 with TRBJ1-2; 7 bases are shared with TRBD1. CDR1 is MNHEY and CDR2 is SVGAGI in the germline V gene. Trimming at V came to 6 bases and at J to 8 bases, leaving 12 bases not matched to a gene. This CDR3 is built from 14 residues. CDR3 sequence: CASRRRDRSKGYTF. CDR3 coding DNA: TGTGCCAGCAGGCGCCGGGACAGAAGCAAGGGCTACACCTTC.